This T cell receptor (beta chain) emerged from a study of CD8 T cells in Susac syndrome. Roughly 0.5 to 1 ug RNA was reverse transcribed with random hexamers. Multiplex immunoSEQ PCR targeted 54 Vbeta and 13 Jbeta TCR beta segments. A single record per CDR3 protein comes from TCRdb applying MiXCR to the immunoSEQ multiplex PCR reads. The sample holds around 130,000 distinct CDR3 sequences, roughly 94% seen once. The TEMRA cells underwent FACS enrichment, while the CD8+ and CD4+ T cells underwent negative isolation. This CDR3 comprises 18 residues. Between the trimmed V and J ends, which lost 4 bases and 0 bases, there was a span of 19 bases. Germline CDR1 is MDHEN and CDR2 is SYDVKM.

The rearrangement uses TRBV28 and TRBJ1-5; maybe TRBD1 (6 bases). Specimen: CD4+ T cells from PBMCs. This receptor was identified in a human donor in good health. CDR3 sequence reads: CASSSGQRLIYSNQPQHF. CDR3 coding DNA: TGTGCCAGCAGTTCCGGACAGCGCTTAATTTATAGCAATCAGCCCCAGCATTTT.